Listed here are 28 T cell receptor beta chains from one sample, sequenced in a study of PD-1 blockade in classical Hodgkin lymphoma (TCRdb year 2020). Library generation was performed with the immunoSEQ multiplex PCR assay. TCRdb retrieved this table from immuneACCESS and kept in-frame rearrangements only. Not all clones are present; in checked studies, unresolved V genes account for under half, and no reason is known for the remainder. Within this sample are 14,000 or so clones, with about four fifths of them counted one time only. The top ten clones comprise 20% to 25% of the sample. Reading the label with the study, this specimen's time point is: cycle 1 day 1 (C1D1), immediately before nivolumab initiation. Relapse after autologous stem cell transplantation had occurred in all trial patients, and cohorts A, B and C were distinguished by prior brentuximab vedotin exposure. This material consisted of peripheral blood mononuclear cells (PBMCs), taken at baseline. These receptors were taken from a human donor with classical Hodgkin lymphoma.

The rearrangement links TRBV10-3 to TRBJ1-5; D remains unclear. This CDR3 has 15 residues. Per the germline V gene, CDR1 is ENHRY and CDR2 is SYGVKD. Trimming left V 3 bases short and J 2 bases short, with 11 bases between. CDR3: CAISDGSSRNQPQHF. The CDR3 DNA sequence: TGTGCCATCAGTGATGGGAGCAGTCGCAATCAGCCCCAGCATTTT.

The genes are TRBV5-4 and TRBJ2-5, with TRBD1 matching 7 bases. Losses at the gene ends were 0 bases for V and 4 bases for J; bases not matched to a gene: 0. Germline loops: CDR1 SGHNT, CDR2 YYREEE (reference sequence). The length of the CDR3 is 13 residues. Here the CDR3 reads CASSLAGGETQYF. CDR3 coding DNA: TGTGCCAGCAGCTTGGCAGGGGGAGAGACCCAGTACTTC.

This clone occurred a few times. V gene TRBV2 combines with J gene TRBJ2-3; 8 nucleotides line up with TRBD2. The CDR3 is made up of 13 amino acids. V dropped 7 bases and J dropped 6; count of bases not matched to a gene: 6. CDR1 and CDR2 (germline): SNHLY, FYNNEI. The CDR3 is CASMGLVSDTQYF. CDR3 DNA sequence: TGTGCCAGCATGGGACTAGTGTCGGATACGCAGTATTTT.

The rearrangement links TRBV28 to TRBJ2-1; no firm D call. The ends were cut back, 2 bases at V and 10 bases at J, with 9 bases in the middle. This CDR3 spans 12 amino acids. CDR1 is MDHEN, CDR2 SYDVKM, per germline. The CDR3 sequence is CASSLLEREQFF. Here the CDR3 DNA reads TGTGCCAGCAGTTTACTGGAGAGGGAGCAGTTCTTC.

The V gene is TRBV28, the J gene TRBJ1-4, with 8 nucleotides matching TRBD1. Germline assignment: CDR1 MDHEN and CDR2 SYDVKM. J gave up 8 bases and V 4 bases, and 9 bases lay outside the gene matches. The CDR3 extends over 15 amino acids. CDR3 sequence (DNA): TGTGCCAGCAGTTCCCTGACAGGGGTGGAAGAAAAACTGTTTTTT. Its protein is CASSSLTGVEEKLFF.

The rearrangement links TRBV4-3 to TRBJ2-1, with a possible D match to TRBD1 (7 bases). Between the trimmed V and J ends, which lost 0 bases and 9 bases, there was a span of 12 bases. Looked up from germline, CDR1 is LGHNA and CDR2 is YSLEER. The CDR3 runs to 14 residues. CDR3 region: CASSQEPGGTEQFF. The CDR3 nucleotides read TGCGCCAGCAGCCAAGAACCAGGGGGGACTGAGCAGTTCTTC.

This chain uses TRBV28 with TRBJ1-5; D remains unclear. The CDR3 loop spans 15 amino acids. Germline V gene sequence: CDR1 MDHEN, CDR2 SYDVKM. The ends were cut back, 3 bases at V and 2 bases at J, with 11 bases in the middle. The CDR3 nucleotides are TGTGCCAGCAGTTTTTCGTCATTAGGCAATCAGCCCCAGCATTTT. Its translation is CASSFSSLGNQPQHF.

This clone was observed a single time. The V and J genes are TRBV19 and TRBJ2-5; D unresolved. The length of the CDR3 is 13 residues. Trimming took 4 bases from V and 5 from J, leaving 11 bases between them. Germline CDR1 and CDR2: LNHDA and SQIVND (reference sequence). CDR3 bases: TGTGCCAGTAGTACGTCGTGGTGGGAGACCCAGTACTTC. Translated: CASSTSWWETQYF.

V gene TRBV20-1 combines with J gene TRBJ1-2; D call uncertain. The CDR3 extends over 11 amino acids. Trimming cost V 1 base and J 3 bases, with 3 bases left between them. Germline CDR1 is DFQATT and CDR2 is SNEGSKA (reference sequence). The CDR3 is CSARGHYGYTF. CDR3 in DNA: TGCAGTGCTAGAGGACACTATGGCTACACCTTC.

This chain joins TRBV5-4 and TRBJ1-5; TRBD1 might be the D (5 bases). The CDR3 extends over 15 amino acids. CDR1 and CDR2 (germline): SGHNT, YYREEE (reference sequence). The V gene lost 0 bases and the J gene lost 1 base, with 8 bases spanning the gap. The CDR3: CASSLGGRSNQPQHF. DNA for the CDR3: TGTGCCAGCAGCTTGGGGGGGAGGAGCAATCAGCCCCAGCATTTT.

The chain recombines TRBV5-5 with TRBJ1-5, with D unclear. V was pared by 0 bases and J by 7 bases, with 11 bases between. The CDR3 is 14 residues long. Germline V CDR1 and CDR2: SGHKS, YYEKEE (reference sequence). The CDR3 DNA sequence: TGTGCCAGCAGCTTGGAGGGATCGGGACAGCCCCAGCATTTT. Its protein is CASSLEGSGQPQHF.

In the case of this clone: The sample has other DNA sequences that encode this CDR3 too. The chain couples TRBV2 to TRBJ2-1, with D unresolved. V lost 1 base to trimming and J lost 4 bases, with 8 bases between them. Looked up from germline, CDR1 is SNHLY and CDR2 is FYNNEI. The CDR3 loop spans 14 amino acids. CDR3 protein: CASSEGGGYNEQFF. The CDR3 DNA sequence: TGTGCCAGCAGTGAAGGAGGTGGTTACAATGAGCAGTTCTTC.

The chain recombines TRBV5-4 with TRBJ1-3, with a possible D match to TRBD1 (5 bases). Germline lookup yields CDR1 SGHNT and CDR2 YYREEE (reference sequence). V lost 0 bases to trimming and J lost 4 bases, with 14 bases between them. The CDR3 extends over 16 amino acids. The chain's CDR3 is CASSLAPDSSGNTIYF. The DNA of the CDR3 is TGTGCCAGCAGCTTGGCCCCAGACAGTAGCGGAAACACCATATATTTT.

The chain couples TRBV5-6 to TRBJ2-5; D perhaps matches TRBD2 (6 bases). The CDR3 contains 15 residues. CDR1 and CDR2 from the germline V gene are SGHDT and YYEEEE. V lost 5 bases, J lost 2 bases, and 16 bases lay in between. This CDR3 reads CASRELGGGQETQYF. The CDR3 region has the DNA TGTGCCAGCAGGGAGCTCGGGGGTGGGCAAGAGACCCAGTACTTC. The whole variable domain, filled in from reference TRBV5-6 and TRBJ2-5, reads DAGVTQSPTHLIKTRGQQVTLRCSPKSGHDTVSWYQQALGQGPQFIFQYYEEEERQRGNFPDRFSGHQFPNYSSELNVNALLLGDSALYLCASRELGGGQETQYFGPGTRLLVL.

The V gene is TRBV5-5, the J gene TRBJ1-5, with 9 bases fitting TRBD1. There are 17 residues in the CDR3. The V gene end was trimmed by 3 bases and the J gene end by 0 bases; junction bases not matched to a gene: 7. Germline CDR1 SGHKS, CDR2 YYEKEE (reference sequence). The CDR3 DNA reads as TGTGCCAGCAGCTCCGGACAGGGGAAATATAGCAATCAGCCCCAGCATTTT. Translated, it gives CASSSGQGKYSNQPQHF.

In DNA, the CDR3 is TGTGCCAGCAGTTTAGAGGGGCCCTACTACAATGAGCAGTTCTTC. It yields the protein CASSLEGPYYNEQFF. V is TRBV27 and J is TRBJ2-1, with D perhaps assigned TRBD1 or TRBD2 (5 bases each). Trimming took off 2 bases at V and 3 bases at J, with 11 bases between the two ends. This CDR3 comprises 15 residues. The germline V gene encodes CDR1 MNHEY and CDR2 SMNVEV (reference sequence).

For the CDR3, the DNA is TGTGCCAGTAGTAGGGACTTGGTCGAGACCCAGTACTTC. This translates into CASSRDLVETQYF. The chain employs TRBV19 and TRBJ2-5, with D tentatively TRBD2 (6 bases). CDR1 is LNHDA, CDR2 SQIVND, per germline (reference sequence). The CDR3 extends over 13 amino acids. Trimming removed 4 bases at V and 5 bases at J, with 11 bases between.

This clone was detected only a few times. The rearrangement joins TRBV18 to TRBJ2-5; D gene unclear. This CDR3 has 13 residues. Germline V gene data show CDR1 as KGHSH and CDR2 as LQKENI. Trimming removed 8 bases from V and 3 bases from J, with 13 bases in between. The CDR3: CASGEQGEETQYF. In DNA form, the CDR3 reads TGTGCCAGCGGGGAACAAGGCGAAGAGACCCAGTACTTC.

The J gene is TRBJ1-1, the V gene TRBV28; no firm D call. Germline values: CDR1 MDHEN, CDR2 SYDVKM. Trimming took 2 bases from V and 3 from J, leaving 10 bases between them. CDR3 length: 14 amino acids. Here the CDR3 reads CASSLDRGDTEAFF. The CDR3, as DNA: TGTGCCAGCAGTTTAGATCGGGGAGACACTGAAGCTTTCTTT.

The V and J genes are TRBV10-3 and TRBJ1-2; tentatively, D is TRBD1 (5 bases). V lost 2 bases and J 6 bases, leaving 13 bases between the germline ends. Germline lookup yields CDR1 ENHRY and CDR2 SYGVKD. The CDR3 is 14 residues long. CDR3 sequence: CAISEVTVIDGYTF. CDR3 DNA: TGTGCCATCAGTGAGGTGACAGTAATCGATGGCTACACCTTC.

The chain links TRBV27 to TRBJ2-1, with D tentatively TRBD1 (6 bases). There are 15 residues in the CDR3. CDR1 MNHEY and CDR2 SMNVEV come from the germline V gene (reference sequence). Trimming took off 0 bases at V and 3 bases at J, with 9 bases between the two ends. Written as DNA, the CDR3 is TGTGCCAGCAGTTTATCCGCCAGGGGCTACAATGAGCAGTTCTTC. Protein product: CASSLSARGYNEQFF.

The CDR3 here is CASRPGGAGNQPQHF. In DNA, the CDR3 is TGTGCCAGTAGGCCAGGGGGCGCGGGCAATCAGCCCCAGCATTTT. V gene TRBV19 combines with J gene TRBJ1-5, with 8 nucleotides matching TRBD1. CDR3 length equals 15 residues. Germline trimming cut 6 bases from V and 2 bases from J; bases unmatched to any gene: 6. In germline, CDR1 is LNHDA, CDR2 SQIVND (reference sequence).

The chain has TRBV18 and TRBJ2-3, with 9 bases identical to TRBD1. After removal of 2 bases from V and 1 base from J, the junction contained 4 bases not matched to a gene. The CDR3 extends over 16 amino acids. CDR1 KGHSH and CDR2 LQKENI come from the germline V gene. This chain's CDR3 is CASSPGTGRGTDTQYF. CDR3 coding DNA: TGTGCCAGCTCACCAGGGACAGGGCGGGGCACAGATACGCAGTATTTT.

The V gene is TRBV6-5, the J gene TRBJ1-6; no reliable D call. Per germline, CDR1 MNHEY and CDR2 SVGAGI. This CDR3 contains 14 residues. Trimming pared 2 bases from V and 10 bases from J, leaving 12 bases between. CDR3 amino acids: CASSYRNGRSPLHF. CDR3 in DNA: TGTGCCAGCAGTTACCGAAACGGTCGCTCACCCCTCCACTTT.

The V call is TRBV5-1, the J call TRBJ1-5; the match to TRBD1 covers 7 bases. CDR1 is SGHRS and CDR2 is YFSETQ in the germline V gene. V lost 4 bases and J lost 2; bases outside the gene matches: 9. This CDR3 has 16 residues. The CDR3 nucleotides read TGCGCCAGCAGCCTCGGACAGGCGGAAGGCAATCAGCCCCAGCATTTT. This gives the protein CASSLGQAEGNQPQHF.

The chain combines TRBV18 with TRBJ1-1; D might be TRBD1 (6 bases). The germline V gene has CDR1 KGHSH and CDR2 LQKENI. The CDR3 loop spans 15 amino acids. Trimming cost V 5 bases and J 1 base, with 14 bases left between them. The CDR3 nucleotides read TGTGCCAGCTCAGGTACAGGGTCGGCGAACACTGAAGCTTTCTTT. It is translated as CASSGTGSANTEAFF.

V usage is TRBV2 and J usage is TRBJ2-7, with D tentatively TRBD2 (5 bases). Trimming removed 3 bases from V and 2 bases from J, with 17 bases in between. The CDR3 length is 16 residues. Germline assignment: CDR1 SNHLY and CDR2 FYNNEI. The CDR3 reads CASSDSWPGSTYEQYF. For the CDR3, the DNA is TGTGCCAGCAGTGACTCCTGGCCGGGGAGCACCTACGAGCAGTACTTC.

The chain is built from TRBV18 and TRBJ1-4; D not resolved. With 5 bases removed from V and 4 bases from J, the gap between germline ends came to 14 bases. The CDR3 totals 15 residues. The V gene's germline CDR1 is KGHSH and CDR2 LQKENI. In DNA form, the CDR3 reads TGTGCCAGCTCAACTTCCCCGGGAAATAATGAAAAACTGTTTTTT. Translating it yields CASSTSPGNNEKLFF.